The source of this T cell receptor (beta chain) is a study of blood T cell repertoires in COVID-19. Original analysis: Using reference gene primer amplification, nucleated cell counts were estimated. Profiled with immunoSEQ multiplex PCR; TCRdb holds only in-frame clones, not every one. V and J calls and clone size are those listed in that table; D and trimming were worked out from the DNA. Counted here are approximately 100,000 clones, 85% occurring once; the ten biggest clones make up about 1.8%. V trimming: 3 bases; J trimming: 3 bases; junction bases outside the gene matches: 3. Germline CDR1 and CDR2: KGHDR and SFDVKD. There are 16 residues in the CDR3.

V is TRBV24-1 and J is TRBJ2-3; TRBD2 aligns across 12 bases. Sequenced sample: peripheral blood. The clonotype originates from an older woman with active or convalescent COVID-19. CDR3 sequence: CATSDDLAGGTDTQYF. The DNA for the CDR3 is TGTGCCACCAGTGATGATCTAGCGGGAGGGACAGATACGCAGTATTTT.